The 20 T cell receptor beta chains below come from one sample, sequenced in a study of T cell clonality in common variable immunodeficiency. The assay was immunoSEQ multiplex PCR, and TCRdb's table has in-frame clones only and misses some. The record shows about 30,000 clones for this sample, with no singletons present. The sample was peripheral blood mononuclear cells. The receptor set was obtained from a person aged 18 to 69 in good health.

In this sample, this clone turned up a few times. The read ends 3 residues shy of where the CDR3 ends; the end is completed using the germline J gene. The chain carries TRBV7-6 and TRBJ2-3; the match to TRBD1 covers 8 bases. Looked up from germline, CDR1 is SGHVS and CDR2 is FNYEAQ. The CDR3 is made up of 17 amino acids. The CDR3 sequence: CASSLNRRTGGWETQYF. The part of the CDR3 DNA that was read is TGTGCCAGCAGCTTAAATAGGAGAACAGGGGGGTGGGAGACG.

This clone was recorded many times. The sequence runs out 3 residues before the end of the CDR3; the remainder is reconstructed from the germline J gene. The chain has TRBV18 and TRBJ1-6; D gene unclear. This CDR3 has 12 amino acids. V was cut by 2 bases and J by 7 bases, with 3 bases left in between. Germline V CDR1 and CDR2: KGHSH, LQKENI. CDR3 DNA, as far as it was read: TGTGCCAGCTCACCAGCGAATTCACCC. Amino acids: CASSPANSP. In full, the CDR3 is CASSPANSPLHF.

This clone was detected only a few times. The read comes to an end 3 residues before the CDR3 does, leaving the germline J gene to fill in the end. The rearrangement joins TRBV2 to TRBJ2-4; tentatively, D is TRBD1 (5 bases). Trimming left V 5 bases short and J 0 bases short, with 8 bases between. From germline, CDR1 is SNHLY and CDR2 FYNNEI. The CDR3 length is 14 residues. The CDR3 region is CASSPQGAKNIQYF. The sequenced CDR3 bases are TGTGCCAGCAGTCCGCAGGGAGCCAAAAACATT.

The table lists this clone with many counts. The DNA ends 3 residues before the CDR3 does, and the rest of the CDR3 is filled in from the germline J gene. J is TRBJ2-6 and V is TRBV11-2; tentative D call: TRBD1 (6 bases). Trimming pared 5 bases from V and 4 bases from J, leaving 12 bases between. Germline V gene lookup returns CDR1 SGHAT and CDR2 FQNNGV. This CDR3 comprises 15 residues. Incomplete CDR3 DNA: TGTGCCAGCAGCCCGGGACAAACCGGGGCCAACGTC. Translation gives CASSPGQTGANV. In full, the CDR3 is CASSPGQTGANVLTF.

This clone was recorded many times. The CDR3: CASIKGTSGYNEQFF. The part of the CDR3 DNA that was read is TGTGCCAGCATAAAGGGGACTAGCGGTTACAATGAG. The V gene is TRBV6-2 or TRBV6-3, the J gene TRBJ2-1, with 11 bases lining up with TRBD2. The observed sequence ends 3 residues before the CDR3 terminus, with the missing tail filled in from the germline J gene. The CDR3 contains 15 residues. The V gene end was trimmed by 7 bases and the J gene end by 4 bases; junction bases not matched to a gene: 6. Germline assignment: CDR1 MNHEY and CDR2 SVGEGT.

In this sample, this clone turned up many times. The sequence runs out 3 residues before the end of the CDR3; the remainder is reconstructed from the germline J gene. The chain carries TRBV5-5 and TRBJ1-2, with TRBD1 as a possible D gene (6 bases). Germline lookup yields CDR1 SGHKS and CDR2 YYEKEE (reference sequence). Trimming removed 5 bases at V and 6 bases at J, with 17 bases between. CDR3 length equals 14 residues. Partial CDR3 DNA: TGTGCCAGCAGGGGGGGGCGGGTTTTGGATGGC. Its protein product is CASRGGRVLDG. The CDR3 in full is CASRGGRVLDGYTF.

A word on this clone: The CDR3 extends 3 residues past the end of the read, so its final part is completed from the germline J gene. V usage is TRBV5-1 and J usage is TRBJ2-5, with TRBD1 matching 12 bases. The CDR3 extends over 17 amino acids. Losses at the gene ends were 3 bases for V and 5 bases for J; bases not matched to a gene: 11. Germline V gene lookup returns CDR1 SGHRS and CDR2 YFSETQ. Partial CDR3 DNA: TGCGCCAGCAGCTCGGGACAGGGGGCGACAAGCCGGGAGACC. The encoded protein is CASSSGQGATSRET. The full CDR3 is CASSSGQGATSRETQYF.

This clone is termed medium-sized. The CDR3 goes on 3 residues after the read ends, and that part is filled in from the germline J gene. The rearrangement links TRBV6-1 to TRBJ2-2, with 8 bases aligning to TRBD1. The CDR3 spans 15 residues. Germline V gives CDR1 MNHNS, CDR2 SASEGT. The V segment lost 3 bases and the J segment 3 bases; nucleotides outside the gene matches: 3. The CDR3 bases that were read are TGTGCCAGCAGTGATATGGGACAGGACACCGGGGAG. It is translated as CASSDMGQDTGE. The whole CDR3 protein reads CASSDMGQDTGELFF.

In this sample, this clone turned up many times. The read terminates 3 residues ahead of where the CDR3 ends, so the germline J gene completes it. At the DNA level, this CDR3 is encoded by other sequences in the same sample as well. The chain carries TRBV19 and TRBJ1-3; 9 positions match TRBD1. The CDR3 runs 16 residues. V lost 7 bases to trimming and J lost 1 base; unmatched junction nucleotides: 8. Germline loops: CDR1 LNHDA, CDR2 SQIVND (reference sequence). The covered CDR3 bases are TGTGCCAGTATCCCGGGGGGACAGGGATCTGGAAACACC. It is translated as CASIPGGQGSGNT. In full, the CDR3 reads CASIPGGQGSGNTIYF.

This clone has a count of ten or more. With the read ending 3 residues before the CDR3 end, the germline J gene is used to fill in that end. This chain links TRBV19 with TRBJ2-3; D may be TRBD2 (6 bases). Deletions cut 8 bases from V and 1 base from J, with 16 bases between. Germline V gene data show CDR1 as LNHDA and CDR2 as SQIVND (reference sequence). There are 15 residues in the CDR3. Incomplete CDR3 DNA: TGTGCCAGTGCAAGGGGCGGGGTTGGCACAGATACG. Translating it yields CASARGGVGTDT. The entire CDR3 reads CASARGGVGTDTQYF.

This clone appeared many times. The sequence runs out 3 residues before the end of the CDR3; the remainder is reconstructed from the germline J gene. The chain is built from TRBV7-2 and TRBJ2-7, with D perhaps matching TRBD1 (5 bases). Trimming stripped 1 base from V and 2 bases from J, with 12 bases between. CDR1 and CDR2 (germline): SGHTA, FQGNSA. The CDR3 sequence is 15 residues long. Incomplete CDR3 DNA: TGTGCCAGCAGCTTAGGGACACAGGCAACCTACGAG. Protein: CASSLGTQATYE. The whole CDR3 protein reads CASSLGTQATYEQYF. The full variable domain, with the rest looked up from reference TRBV7-2 and TRBJ2-7, is GAGVSQSPSNKVTEKGKDVELRCDPISGHTALYWYRQSLGQGLEFLIYFQGNSAPDKSGLPSDRFSAERTGGSVSTLTIQRTQQEDSAVYLCASSLGTQATYEQYFGPGTRLTVT.

This clone showed up many times. The read gets to within 3 residues of the CDR3 end, and the germline J gene fills in the rest. The chain links TRBV7-9 to TRBJ2-1, with 8 bases identical to TRBD1. The germline V gene has CDR1 SEHNR and CDR2 FQNEAQ (reference sequence). Unmatched junction bases numbered 5, after V lost 4 bases and J lost 6 bases. The CDR3 loop spans 14 amino acids. The CDR3 sequence: CASSSSGTGNEQFF. Incomplete CDR3 DNA: TGTGCCAGCAGCTCGTCCGGGACAGGCAATGAG.

As regards this clone: The CDR3 is cut off 3 residues early in the read; its end comes from the germline J gene. This sequence joins TRBV6-4 and TRBJ1-2, with TRBD1 matching over 8 bases. Germline CDR1 reads MRHNA; CDR2 reads SNTAGT. V was clipped by 5 bases and J by 4 bases; unmatched bases: 9. The CDR3 loop spans 15 amino acids. Incomplete CDR3 DNA: TGTGCCAGCAGTATGACAGGGGAGACCGCCTATGGC. Protein sequence: CASSMTGETAYG. From start to end, the CDR3 is CASSMTGETAYGYTF.

This clone was counted ten times or more. Read coverage stops 3 residues before the CDR3 terminus; the germline J gene supplies the remainder. The V gene is TRBV30, the J gene TRBJ1-2; 12 nucleotides line up with TRBD1. Germline values: CDR1 GTSNPN, CDR2 SVGIG (reference sequence). The length of the CDR3 is 14 residues. V lost 2 bases, J lost 4 bases, and 2 bases stayed unmatched. This CDR3 is CAWSSGQGAYGYTF. Partial CDR3 DNA: TGTGCCTGGAGTTCGGGACAGGGGGCCTATGGC.

This clone was detected many times. The CDR3 is cut off 3 residues early in the read; its end comes from the germline J gene. This sequence joins TRBV5-1 and TRBJ1-2; a possible D gene is TRBD1 (5 bases). The V end was cut by 0 bases, the J end by 3 bases, with 12 bases between. CDR1 and CDR2 (germline): SGHRS, YFSETQ. The CDR3 totals 15 residues. CDR3 DNA (partial): TGCGCCAGCAGCTTGGTAGGTGGGGCGGACTATGGC. Its translation: CASSLVGGADYG. The full CDR3 protein is CASSLVGGADYGYTF.

In this sample, this clone turned up many times. Sequencing ends 3 residues short of the CDR3 end; the germline J gene provides the rest. This chain joins TRBV7-3 and TRBJ1-1, with 8 bases identical to TRBD1. V shed 5 bases and J 1 base; nucleotides not matched to a gene: 9. Germline V lookup: CDR1 SGHTA, CDR2 FQGTGA. This CDR3 is 16 amino acids long. The CDR3 loop is CASSRLRTGKNTEAFF. The CDR3 bases that were read are TGTGCCAGCAGCCGTCTACGGACAGGGAAGAACACTGAA.

This clone was observed at least ten times. With the read ending 3 residues before the CDR3 end, the germline J gene is used to fill in that end. The chain is built from TRBV20-1 and TRBJ1-5; tentatively, D is TRBD1 (6 bases). The V end lost 6 bases, the J end lost 0 bases, and 15 bases lay between the germline ends. The germline gives CDR1 DFQATT, CDR2 SNEGSKA (reference sequence). This CDR3 contains 15 residues. CDR3 bases read: TGCAGTGCCCAAAGGACAGCTTATAGCAATCAGCCC. Its translation is CSAQRTAYSNQP. The complete CDR3 reads CSAQRTAYSNQPQHF.

The sample holds many counts of this clone. The read stops 3 residues short of the end of the CDR3; the missing end is completed from the germline J gene. The rearrangement joins TRBV7-2 to TRBJ2-4; D uncertain. The CDR3 is made up of 13 amino acids. With 5 bases removed from V and 1 base from J, the gap between germline ends came to 6 bases. The V gene's germline CDR1 is SGHTA and CDR2 FQGNSA. CDR3 in amino acids: CASSPRAKNIQYF. CDR3 bases read: TGTGCCAGCAGCCCAAGGGCCAAAAACATT.

Concerning this clone: The read is 3 residues too short to cover the CDR3 end, so that end is filled in from the germline J gene. This sequence joins TRBV7-9 and TRBJ2-3; D perhaps matches TRBD2 (6 bases). Germline V lookup: CDR1 SEHNR, CDR2 FQNEAQ (reference sequence). The V and J ends lost 2 bases and 2 bases respectively, with 11 bases between them. This CDR3 comprises 15 residues. The covered CDR3 bases are TGTGCCAGCAGCTTAAATAGCGGAAACACAGATACG. Translated: CASSLNSGNTDT. The full CDR3 protein reads CASSLNSGNTDTQYF. Full variable domain (missing parts from reference TRBV7-9 and TRBJ2-3): DTGVSQNPRHKITKRGQNVTFRCDPISEHNRLYWYRQTLGQGPEFLTYFQNEAQLEKSRLLSDRFSAERPKGSFSTLEIQRTEQGDSAMYLCASSLNSGNTDTQYFGPGTRLTVL.

Ten or more counts support this clone. The sequence runs out 3 residues before the end of the CDR3; the remainder is reconstructed from the germline J gene. The chain is built from TRBV7-3 and TRBJ2-7, with 7 nucleotides matching TRBD1. Germline CDR1 and CDR2: SGHTA and FQGTGA. This CDR3 region has 13 residues. V was pared by 4 bases and J by 6 bases, with 6 bases of the junction left unmatched. The sequenced CDR3 bases are TGTGCCAGCAGCTATGACAGGGATGGCGAG. It codes for CASSYDRDGE. The complete CDR3 reads CASSYDRDGEQYF. Based on the CDR3 plus reference TRBV7-3 and TRBJ2-7, the full variable domain is GAGVSQTPSNKVTEKGKYVELRCDPISGHTALYWYRQSLGQGPEFLIYFQGTGAADDSGLPNDRFFAVRPEGSVSTLKIQRTERGDSAVYLCASSYDRDGEQYFGPGTRLTVT.